Below are 21 T cell receptor beta chains sequenced from a single sample in a study of tumor and adjacent non-tumor tissue in lung cancer. TCRbeta libraries were built with three rounds of nested PCR, modified from ARM-PCR. MiXCR was run by TCRdb on the multiplex PCR reads, yielding one entry per CDR3 protein. The repertoire holds roughly 93,000 distinct CDR3 sequences, with less than 75% as singletons. RNA was extracted from bulk tissue without any cell sorting. Specimen: lung tumor tissue. These receptors were taken from a man aged 55 to 70 with non-small cell lung cancer.

This clonotype was seen more than once but under ten times. Given a much more abundant clone one base away, this may be a read error. The chain is built from TRBV6-2 or TRBV6-3 and TRBJ2-2; D not certain. Germline V lookup: CDR1 MNHEY, CDR2 SVGEGT. This CDR3 contains 15 residues. As DNA, the CDR3 is TGTACCAGCAGTTGGGAAGGGCAGAACACCGGGGAGCTGTTTTTT. This sequence encodes CTSSWEGQNTGELFF.

On this clonotype: The germline gene is not matched at one end of the junction; a read error may be the cause. The V call is TRBV11-2, the J call TRBJ2-2; D is perhaps TRBD1 or TRBD2 (5 bases each). The CDR3 spans 15 residues. Germline loops: CDR1 SGHAT, CDR2 FQNNGV. CDR3 DNA: TGTGCCAGCAACTTAAATACAGGCAACACCGGGGATCTGTTTTTT. Translation: CASNLNTGNTGDLFF. Full variable domain (outside the CDR3, taken from reference TRBV11-2 and TRBJ2-2): EAGVAQSPRYKIIEKRQSVAFWCNPISGHATLYWYQQILGQGPKLLIQFQNNGVVDDSQLPKDRFSAERLKGVDSTLKIQPAKLEDSAVYLCASNLNTGNTGDLFFGEGSRLTVL.

This clonotype has a handful of counts. A much larger clone differs from this one at a single base, so this may be a read error. The J gene is TRBJ2-1, the V gene TRBV6-6; D is ambiguous. The V gene's germline CDR1 is MNHNY and CDR2 SVGAGI (reference sequence). The CDR3 extends over 12 amino acids. The CDR3 here is CVSSYGTDEQFF. The CDR3, as DNA: TGTGTCAGCAGTTACGGCACTGATGAGCAGTTCTTC.

This clonotype turned up a few times. The junction differs from germline at one of its ends, possibly a read error. CDR3 residues: CASSPRRGPGGLFF. CDR3 nucleotides: TGTGCCAGCAGCCCCCGAAGGGGCCCTGGGGGGCTGTTTTTT. V and J are TRBV11-3 and TRBJ2-2; D tentatively fits TRBD1 or TRBD2 (5 bases each). CDR1 and CDR2 (germline): SGHNT, YENEEA. This CDR3 has 14 residues.

This chain uses TRBV20-1 with TRBJ2-7, with unresolved D. The CDR3 is 15 amino acids. Trimming stripped 0 bases from V and 0 bases from J, with 12 bases between. Looked up from germline, CDR1 is DFQATT and CDR2 is SNEGSKA (reference sequence). The CDR3 sequence is CSARDYARSSYEQYF. The CDR3 DNA follows: TGCAGTGCTAGAGATTATGCCAGGAGCTCCTACGAGCAGTACTTC.

In regard to this clonotype: Compared with germline, one end of the junction differs, possibly owing to a read error. V usage is TRBV6-6 and J usage is TRBJ1-5; the D is unclear. The CDR3 is 13 residues long. Germline loops: CDR1 MNHNY, CDR2 SVGAGI (reference sequence). The CDR3 here is CANSRIRNQPQHF. The DNA for the CDR3 is TGTGCCAACAGTAGGATACGGAATCAGCCCCAGCATTTT.

The chain combines TRBV6-2 or TRBV6-3 with TRBJ2-1, with 8 bases matching TRBD2. Germline V gene lookup returns CDR1 MNHEY and CDR2 SVGEGT. This CDR3 region has 15 residues. The CDR3 protein is CTSSWVAGLSGEQFF. CDR3 nucleotide sequence: TGTACTAGCAGTTGGGTAGCGGGGCTCAGTGGGGAGCAGTTCTTC.

The sample holds one count of this clonotype. This chain joins TRBV28 and TRBJ1-5; maybe TRBD1 (6 bases). TRBJ2-3 explains the end of the DNA better; the J call may be wrong. This CDR3 has 15 residues. The germline V gene encodes CDR1 MDHEN and CDR2 SYDVKM. CDR3 nucleotide sequence: TGTGCCAGCAGTTTAGGCGGACAGCAATATCAGCTCCAGTATTTT. Protein product: CASSLGGQQYQLQYF.

On this clonotype itself: A read error may produce the germline difference seen at one junction end. The chain joins TRBV6-1 to TRBJ1-5; D might be TRBD1 (6 bases). CDR3 length: 15 residues. Germline values: CDR1 MNHNS, CDR2 SASEGT. CDR3 DNA: TGTGCCAGCAGTGAGATGGGGGCGAGTAATCAGCCCCACCATTTT. Amino acids: CASSEMGASNQPHHF.

Ten or more counts support this clonotype. The rearrangement joins TRBV6-1 to TRBJ2-7; perhaps TRBD1 as D (6 bases). CDR3 length: 12 amino acids. V shed 6 bases and J shed 4 bases, with 10 bases lying between them. Germline V gene sequence: CDR1 MNHNS, CDR2 SASEGT. The CDR3 DNA is TGTGCCAGCAGAGTTACAGGGTACGAGCAGTACTTC. It translates to CASRVTGYEQYF.

This clonotype showed up just a few times. The conserved phenylalanine or tryptophan normally closing the CDR3 is absent here, so this likely arose from a read error. This chain joins TRBV29-1 and TRBJ1-1, with D perhaps TRBD1 (5 bases). The CDR3 has 13 amino acids. Germline assignment: CDR1 SQVTM and CDR2 ANQGSEA. Here the CDR3 reads CSVGGGMNTEAFS. The CDR3 DNA sequence: TGTAGCGTTGGTGGGGGAATGAACACTGAAGCTTTCTCT.

The chain employs TRBV25-1 and TRBJ1-2; no clear D gene. Trimming cost V 2 bases and J 6 bases, with 13 bases left between them. This CDR3 comprises 14 residues. Germline CDR1 MGHDK, CDR2 SYGVNS. The DNA of the CDR3 is TGTGCCAGCAGTGAACGGGCAGGCCCGGATGGCTACACCTTC. Protein product: CASSERAGPDGYTF.

Worth noting for this clonotype: One end of the junction does not line up with germline, which may come from a read error. CDR3 DNA sequence: TGTGCCATTAGTATTGGCAGGGAGTACGAGCAGTGCTTC. Residues: CAISIGREYEQCF. V and J are TRBV19 and TRBJ2-7; D may correspond to TRBD1 or TRBD2 (5 bases each). Germline-derived CDR1 and CDR2 are LNHDA and SQIVND (reference sequence). The CDR3 sequence is 13 residues long.

This clonotype was picked up a small number of times. The junction departs from the called germline gene at one end, perhaps through a read error. The chain couples TRBV11-2 to TRBJ2-1, with D tentatively TRBD2 (6 bases). The CDR3 totals 17 residues. Germline values: CDR1 SGHAT, CDR2 FQNNGV. This CDR3 is CARSLVGGLPYRGEQFF. In DNA, the CDR3 is TGTGCCAGGAGCTTAGTGGGGGGACTGCCTTACCGAGGGGAGCAGTTCTTT.

The chain links TRBV2 to TRBJ1-5; no definite D call. Trimming stripped 2 bases from V and 2 bases from J, with 22 bases between. This CDR3 region has 19 residues. Per the germline V gene, CDR1 is SNHLY and CDR2 is FYNNEI. The CDR3 DNA is TGTGCCAGCAGTGAAAGTCTGGAAACCCTCGAGAGGGGCAATCAGCCCCAGCATTTT. It yields the protein CASSESLETLERGNQPQHF.

The rearrangement uses TRBV30 and TRBJ1-1, with D perhaps TRBD1 (5 bases). The CDR3 is made up of 14 amino acids. With 1 base removed from V and 5 bases from J, the gap between germline ends came to 14 bases. Germline V gene data show CDR1 as GTSNPN and CDR2 as SVGIG (reference sequence). The CDR3 reads CAWSGGTAGTEAFF. CDR3 bases: TGTGCCTGGAGTGGGGGGACCGCGGGGACTGAAGCTTTCTTT.

On this clonotype itself: A much larger clone lies a single base off, so this may be a read error. The chain recombines TRBV5-1 with TRBJ1-4, with a possible D match to TRBD1 (5 bases). Germline V gives CDR1 SGHRS, CDR2 YFSETQ. The CDR3 runs 15 residues. Trimming pared 4 bases from V and 7 bases from J, leaving 17 bases between. The CDR3 coding sequence is TGCGCCAGCAGCCGGGACGGGGTGGGGTTTGAAAAACTGTTTTTT. It translates to CASSRDGVGFEKLFF.

As to this clonotype: This may come from a read error, since a much larger clone is one base off. The chain employs TRBV20-1 and TRBJ1-1, with 7 nucleotides matching TRBD1. The CDR3 totals 16 residues. Trimming at V came to 7 bases and at J to 0 bases, leaving 14 bases not matched to a gene. Germline CDR1 reads DFQATT; CDR2 reads SNEGSKA (reference sequence). The CDR3 DNA reads as TGCAGTGTTGGGTCGCCCGAGGGGACAGTGAACACTGAAGCTTTCTTT. As protein: CSVGSPEGTVNTEAFF.

This clonotype was seen more than once but under ten times. This sequence joins TRBV12-3 or TRBV12-4 and TRBJ2-7; a weak D match, TRBD1 (6 bases). The germline V and J ends were trimmed by 5 bases and 2 bases, with 16 bases remaining between them. The CDR3 contains 15 residues. This CDR3 is CASSTSTGRPYEQYF. CDR3 coding DNA: TGTGCCAGCAGTACCTCGACAGGAAGACCCTACGAGCAGTACTTC.

This clonotype was seen only a few times. A read error may be the cause here, since a much bigger clone is one base away. This chain links TRBV6-2 or TRBV6-3 with TRBJ2-2; TRBD2 agrees at 9 bases. The CDR3 totals 15 residues. Germline assignment: CDR1 MNHEY and CDR2 SVGEGT. For the CDR3, the DNA is TGTGTCAGCAGTACGATAGCGGGAGTGGACGGGGAGCTGTTTTTT. Encoded protein: CVSSTIAGVDGELFF.

The genes are TRBV6-2 or TRBV6-3 and TRBJ1-2; perhaps TRBD1 as D (6 bases). Trimming took 0 bases from V and 2 from J, leaving 13 bases between them. The CDR3 loop spans 16 amino acids. From germline, CDR1 is MNHEY and CDR2 SVGEGT. The CDR3, as DNA: TGTGCCAGCAGTTACTCTATGAGACAGGTGAACTATGGCTACACCTTC. Amino acid sequence: CASSYSMRQVNYGYTF.